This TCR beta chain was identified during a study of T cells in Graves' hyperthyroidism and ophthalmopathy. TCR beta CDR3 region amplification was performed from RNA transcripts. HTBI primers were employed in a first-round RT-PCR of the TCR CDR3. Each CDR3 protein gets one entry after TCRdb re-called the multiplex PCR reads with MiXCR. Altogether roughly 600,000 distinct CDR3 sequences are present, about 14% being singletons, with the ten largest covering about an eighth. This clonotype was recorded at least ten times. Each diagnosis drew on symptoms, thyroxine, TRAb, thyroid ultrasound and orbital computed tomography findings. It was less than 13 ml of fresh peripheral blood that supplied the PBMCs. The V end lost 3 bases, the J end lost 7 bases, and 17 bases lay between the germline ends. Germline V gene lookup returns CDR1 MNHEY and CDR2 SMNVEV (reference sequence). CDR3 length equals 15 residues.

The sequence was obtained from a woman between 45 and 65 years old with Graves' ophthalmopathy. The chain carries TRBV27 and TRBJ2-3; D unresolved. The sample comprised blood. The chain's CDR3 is CASSFMETQGYTQYF. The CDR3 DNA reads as TGTGCCAGCAGTTTCATGGAAACCCAAGGTTATACGCAGTATTTT.